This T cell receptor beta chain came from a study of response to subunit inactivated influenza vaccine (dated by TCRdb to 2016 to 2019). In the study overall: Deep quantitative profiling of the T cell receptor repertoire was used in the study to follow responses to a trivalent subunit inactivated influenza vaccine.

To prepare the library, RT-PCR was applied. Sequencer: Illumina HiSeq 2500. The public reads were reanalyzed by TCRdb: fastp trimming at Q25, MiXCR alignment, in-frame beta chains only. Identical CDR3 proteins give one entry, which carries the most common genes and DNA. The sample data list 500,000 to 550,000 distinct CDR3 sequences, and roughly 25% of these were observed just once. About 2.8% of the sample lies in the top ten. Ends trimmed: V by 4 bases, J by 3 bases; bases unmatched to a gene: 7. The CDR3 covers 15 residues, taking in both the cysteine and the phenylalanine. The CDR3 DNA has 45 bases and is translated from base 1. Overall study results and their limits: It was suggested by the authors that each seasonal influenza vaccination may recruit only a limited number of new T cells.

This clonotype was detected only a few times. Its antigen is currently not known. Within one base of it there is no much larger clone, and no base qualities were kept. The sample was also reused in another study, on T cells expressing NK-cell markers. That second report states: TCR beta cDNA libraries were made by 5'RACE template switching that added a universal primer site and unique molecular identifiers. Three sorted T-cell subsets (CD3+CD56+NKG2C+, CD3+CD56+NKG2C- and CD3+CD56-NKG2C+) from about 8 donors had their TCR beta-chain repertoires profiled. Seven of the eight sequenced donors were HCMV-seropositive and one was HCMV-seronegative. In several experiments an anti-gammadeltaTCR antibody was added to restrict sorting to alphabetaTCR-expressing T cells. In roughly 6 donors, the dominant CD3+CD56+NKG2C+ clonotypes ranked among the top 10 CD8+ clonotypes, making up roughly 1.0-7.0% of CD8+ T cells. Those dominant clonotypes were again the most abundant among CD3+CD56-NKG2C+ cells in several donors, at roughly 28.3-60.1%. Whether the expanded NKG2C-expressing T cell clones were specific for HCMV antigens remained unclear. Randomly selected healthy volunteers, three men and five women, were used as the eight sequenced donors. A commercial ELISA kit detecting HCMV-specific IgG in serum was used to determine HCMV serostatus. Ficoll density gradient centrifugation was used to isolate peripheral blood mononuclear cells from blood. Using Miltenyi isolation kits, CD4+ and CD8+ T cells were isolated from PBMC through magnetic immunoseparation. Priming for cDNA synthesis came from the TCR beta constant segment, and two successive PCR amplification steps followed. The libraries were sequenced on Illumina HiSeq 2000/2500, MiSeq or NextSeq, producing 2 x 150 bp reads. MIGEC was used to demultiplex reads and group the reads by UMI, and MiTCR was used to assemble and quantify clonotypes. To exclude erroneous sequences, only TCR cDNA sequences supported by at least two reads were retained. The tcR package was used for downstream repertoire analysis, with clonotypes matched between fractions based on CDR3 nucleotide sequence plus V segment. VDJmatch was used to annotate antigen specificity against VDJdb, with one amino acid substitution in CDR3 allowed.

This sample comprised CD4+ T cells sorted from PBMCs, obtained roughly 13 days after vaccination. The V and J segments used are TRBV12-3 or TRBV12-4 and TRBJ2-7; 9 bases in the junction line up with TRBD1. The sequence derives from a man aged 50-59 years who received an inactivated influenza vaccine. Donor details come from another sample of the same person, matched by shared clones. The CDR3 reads CASSSGQGVNYEQYF. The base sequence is TGTGCCAGCAGTTCGGGACAGGGTGTGAACTACGAGCAGTACTTC.